Following are 30 T cell receptor beta chains from one sample sequenced in a study of regulatory T cells in long-lasting Graves disease. To make TCR beta libraries, researchers used iRepertoire HTBI primers and Arm-PCR of CDR3 regions. TCRdb recomputed calls from the multiplex PCR reads with MiXCR, one row per CDR3 protein. The top ten hold 35% to 45% of the sample, which has about 320,000 distinct CDR3 sequences, under 20% seen once. The time point is: newly diagnosed GD, antithyroid drugs for less than 3 months. Researchers made the TCR library from RNA that was extracted from PBMCs. The sequencing used peripheral blood mononuclear cells (PBMCs), collected at new diagnosis, from a patient treated with antithyroid drugs. Receptor source: a female donor with Graves disease.

This clonotype was counted ten times or more. The chain couples TRBV28 to TRBJ1-4, with 10 bases matching TRBD1. The ends lost 5 bases at V and 0 bases at J; junction bases unmatched: 9. CDR1 and CDR2 (germline): MDHEN, SYDVKM. This CDR3 contains 18 residues. In DNA, the CDR3 is TGTGCCAGCAGTGCCCCAGGGGACAGGGGTGCAACTAATGAAAAACTGTTTTTT. This gives the protein CASSAPGDRGATNEKLFF.

This clonotype was seen at least ten times. This sequence joins TRBV12-3 or TRBV12-4 and TRBJ2-7; no clear D gene. V lost 7 bases and J 6 bases, leaving 13 bases between the germline ends. The CDR3 has 12 residues. The DNA of the CDR3 is TGTGCCAGCACCCCCGACTCGGGCGAGCAGTACTTC. Its translation is CASTPDSGEQYF.

This clonotype has a handful of counts. CDR3 DNA: TGTGCCAGTAGGCACGGGGGGGACAGAGGCTACACCTTC. Its protein is CASRHGGDRGYTF. The chain is built from TRBV19 and TRBJ1-2; 7 positions match TRBD1. The CDR3 loop spans 13 amino acids. With 6 bases clipped from V and 8 bases from J, the junction kept 9 bases outside the gene matches. Per the germline V gene, CDR1 is LNHDA and CDR2 is SQIVND (reference sequence).

This clonotype was observed at least ten times. The chain joins TRBV2 to TRBJ2-7, with D tentatively TRBD1 or TRBD2 (5 bases each). From germline, CDR1 is SNHLY and CDR2 FYNNEI. The V gene lost 4 bases and the J gene lost 2 bases, with 12 bases spanning the gap. The CDR3 covers 14 residues. This chain's CDR3 is CASSVEGPAYEQYF. CDR3 bases: TGTGCCAGCAGTGTAGAGGGGCCGGCCTACGAGCAGTACTTC.

The rearrangement uses TRBV6-1 and TRBJ1-5; D might be TRBD1 (6 bases). Germline-derived CDR1 and CDR2 are MNHNS and SASEGT. Trimming pared 2 bases from V and 4 bases from J, leaving 15 bases between. The CDR3 sequence is 16 residues long. CDR3 loop: CASSERTGTPNQPQHF. The CDR3 DNA sequence: TGTGCCAGCAGTGAAAGGACTGGGACACCTAATCAGCCCCAGCATTTT.

This clonotype was seen repeatedly, ten times or more. V and J are TRBV28 and TRBJ1-5; tentative D call: TRBD1 (6 bases). The CDR3 spans 12 residues. Trimming removed 6 bases at V and 11 bases at J, with 14 bases between. From germline, CDR1 is MDHEN and CDR2 SYDVKM. As DNA, the CDR3 is TGTGCCAGCAGCGCCCCAAAGGGGGCCCAGCATTTT. As protein: CASSAPKGAQHF.

The V gene is TRBV5-1, the J gene TRBJ1-3; D remains unclear. The germline V gene encodes CDR1 SGHRS and CDR2 YFSETQ. V gave up 0 bases and J gave up 1 base, with 5 bases separating them. The CDR3 loop spans 14 amino acids. In DNA, the CDR3 is TGCGCCAGCAGCTTGGGGACTTCTGGAAACACCATATATTTT. It translates to CASSLGTSGNTIYF.

The chain is built from TRBV6-5 and TRBJ1-2; 9 bases are shared with TRBD1. Germline CDR1 is MNHEY and CDR2 is SVGAGI. The length of the CDR3 is 18 residues. V lost 0 bases and J lost 4; bases outside the gene matches: 12. CDR3: CASSYSTPGDRDGYGYTF. The CDR3 DNA is TGTGCCAGCAGTTACTCGACCCCCGGGGACAGGGACGGCTATGGCTACACCTTC.

To note about this clonotype: A much larger clone is a single base away; this may be a read error. The chain joins TRBV24-1 to TRBJ2-2; 10 bases are a match to TRBD1. The CDR3 has 14 amino acids. J was trimmed by 6 bases and V by 7 bases; bases with no gene match: 4. The germline gives CDR1 KGHDR, CDR2 SFDVKD. CDR3 region: CATRGTGAPGELFF. CDR3 DNA sequence: TGTGCCACCAGGGGGACAGGGGCCCCCGGGGAGCTGTTTTTT.

This clonotype was counted a few times. J is TRBJ2-3 and V is TRBV19; tentative D call: TRBD2 (5 bases). Germline V gene sequence: CDR1 LNHDA, CDR2 SQIVND (reference sequence). Trimming cost V 2 bases and J 4 bases, with 10 bases left between them. This CDR3 contains 14 residues. The CDR3 DNA sequence: TGTGCCAGTAGTATAATGAGGGTACCAGATACGCAGTATTTT. Amino acid sequence: CASSIMRVPDTQYF.

This clonotype appeared many times. The chain joins TRBV12-5 to TRBJ1-1, with unresolved D. Trimming pared 3 bases from V and 1 base from J, leaving 6 bases between. The germline V gene encodes CDR1 LGHNT and CDR2 FRNRAP. The CDR3 totals 13 residues. The CDR3 is CASGLSQNTEAFF. The DNA of the CDR3 is TGTGCTAGTGGTTTAAGCCAGAACACTGAAGCTTTCTTT.

In its sample, this clonotype was seen many times. The chain recombines TRBV12-3 or TRBV12-4 with TRBJ2-3; D may be TRBD2 (6 bases). The CDR3 is made up of 14 amino acids. The ends were cut back, 6 bases at V and 0 bases at J, with 10 bases in the middle. The CDR3 DNA reads as TGTGCCAGCAGCTTGGGGACTAGCACAGATACGCAGTATTTT. This translates into CASSLGTSTDTQYF.

There are many counts of this clonotype. V gene TRBV7-6 combines with J gene TRBJ2-3; TRBD1 matches 10 bases. Germline CDR1 reads SGHVS; CDR2 reads FNYEAQ. Trimming at V came to 5 bases and at J to 3 bases, leaving 5 bases not matched to a gene. CDR3 length equals 15 residues. Here the CDR3 reads CASSPRTGGTDTQYF. CDR3 in DNA: TGTGCCAGCAGCCCGAGGACAGGGGGAACAGATACGCAGTATTTT. The variable domain in full, completed from reference TRBV7-6 and TRBJ2-3, reads GAGVSQSPRYKVTKRGQDVALRCDPISGHVSLYWYRQALGQGPEFLTYFNYEAQQDKSGLPNDRFSAERPEGSISTLTIQRTEQRDSAMYRCASSPRTGGTDTQYFGPGTRLTVL.

This clonotype has a count of ten or more. The chain joins TRBV28 to TRBJ2-3; D may correspond to TRBD1 or TRBD2 (6 bases each). Trimming removed 2 bases from V and 5 bases from J, with 11 bases in between. The CDR3 contains 14 residues. Germline V CDR1 and CDR2: MDHEN, SYDVKM. The CDR3 here is CASSLTGARDTQYF. The CDR3 DNA reads TGTGCCAGCAGTTTAACGGGGGCCAGAGATACGCAGTATTTT.

This chain joins TRBV28 and TRBJ2-3; 11 bases map to TRBD2. This CDR3 contains 17 residues. Trimming took 5 bases from V and 5 from J; bases not matched to a gene: 12. The V gene's germline CDR1 is MDHEN and CDR2 SYDVKM. The DNA of the CDR3 is TGTGCCAGCAGTCAGGGACTAGCGGCGGCTACCGTAGATACGCAGTATTTT. It is translated as CASSQGLAAATVDTQYF.

In its sample, this clonotype was seen many times. The chain recombines TRBV5-1 with TRBJ2-1; possible D gene TRBD2, 5 bases. Per germline, CDR1 SGHRS and CDR2 YFSETQ. The CDR3 totals 16 residues. Trimming removed 5 bases from V and 6 bases from J, with 21 bases in between. The CDR3 protein is CASRNRGSILANEQFF. The DNA of the CDR3 is TGCGCCAGCAGAAACAGAGGGAGCATCCTAGCCAATGAGCAGTTCTTC.

The V gene is TRBV18, the J gene TRBJ2-1, with TRBD2 identical over 9 bases. Looked up from germline, CDR1 is KGHSH and CDR2 is LQKENI. The CDR3 runs to 14 residues. The ends lost 8 bases at V and 3 bases at J; junction bases unmatched: 5. The CDR3 here is CASTGTSYYNEQFF. Written as DNA, the CDR3 is TGTGCCAGCACCGGGACTAGCTACTACAATGAGCAGTTCTTC.

This clonotype was recorded at least ten times. The genes are TRBV11-2 and TRBJ2-1; 7 nucleotides line up with TRBD1. CDR1 is SGHAT and CDR2 is FQNNGV in the germline V gene. Trimming took 5 bases from V and 7 from J; bases not matched to a gene: 2. The CDR3 consists of 12 residues. The CDR3 loop reads CASSPTGNEQFF. As DNA, the CDR3 is TGTGCCAGCAGCCCGACAGGGAATGAGCAGTTCTTC.

This clonotype came up many times. The chain has TRBV28 and TRBJ1-2, with D uncertain. The V gene lost 6 bases and the J gene lost 0 bases, with 11 bases spanning the gap. CDR3 length: 14 amino acids. CDR1 and CDR2 from the germline V gene are MDHEN and SYDVKM. CDR3: CASRETDANYGYTF. The CDR3 DNA reads as TGTGCCAGCAGAGAGACGGACGCTAACTATGGCTACACCTTC.

The chain is built from TRBV30 and TRBJ2-7; D unresolved. Trimming shortened V by 3 bases and J by 3 bases, and 9 bases separated the two germline ends. The CDR3 runs 12 residues. Per germline, CDR1 GTSNPN and CDR2 SVGIG (reference sequence). CDR3 sequence (DNA): TGTGCCTGGAGAGTTAGCAACTACGAGCAGTACTTC. This codes for CAWRVSNYEQYF. Using reference TRBV30 and TRBJ2-7 for the parts outside the CDR3, the full variable domain is SQTIHQWPATLVQPVGSPLSLECTVEGTSNPNLYWYRQAAGRGLQLLFYSVGIGQISSEVPQNLSASRPQDRQFILSSKKLLLSDSGFYLCAWRVSNYEQYFGPGTRLTVT.

In this sample, this clonotype turned up many times. V gene TRBV28 combines with J gene TRBJ1-2; maybe TRBD1 (5 bases). With 6 bases removed from V and 5 bases from J, the gap between germline ends came to 16 bases. The CDR3 extends over 14 amino acids. The germline gives CDR1 MDHEN, CDR2 SYDVKM. CDR3 in amino acids: CASSSGRMVYGYTF. The DNA of the CDR3 is TGTGCCAGCAGCTCGGGACGGATGGTTTATGGCTACACCTTC.

J is TRBJ2-1 and V is TRBV7-9; 7 bases are a match to TRBD2. The CDR3 sequence is 16 residues long. Germline loops: CDR1 SEHNR, CDR2 FQNEAQ (reference sequence). V lost 5 bases, J lost 8 bases, and 15 bases stayed unmatched. The CDR3 here is CASSPGTTPSGDEQFF. The CDR3 bases are TGTGCCAGCAGCCCGGGGACTACTCCCTCGGGGGATGAGCAGTTCTTC.

In its sample, this clonotype was seen many times. The chain recombines TRBV30 with TRBJ1-6, with D unclear. This CDR3 is built from 13 residues. V lost 6 bases, J lost 7 bases, and 13 bases lay in between. Germline V CDR1 and CDR2: GTSNPN, SVGIG (reference sequence). CDR3 nucleotide sequence: TGTGCCTGTAATACTGGGTACAATTCACCCCTCCACTTT. It specifies CACNTGYNSPLHF.

This clonotype was counted at least ten times. V gene TRBV13 combines with J gene TRBJ2-7; D tentatively fits TRBD1 or TRBD2 (5 bases each). CDR3 length: 16 amino acids. Germline CDR1 reads PRHDT; CDR2 reads FYEKMQ (reference sequence). Trimming left V 5 bases short and J 0 bases short, with 17 bases between. The chain's CDR3 is CASSPGAPDSSYEQYF. The CDR3 DNA follows: TGTGCCAGCAGCCCCGGGGCACCCGATAGCTCCTACGAGCAGTACTTC.

With regard to this clonotype: A far larger clone is a single base away, which makes a read error likely. CDR3 sequence (DNA): TGTGCCAGCAACTTAGAGGCAACAGGCTATAATGAAAAACTGTTTTTT. Its protein is CASNLEATGYNEKLFF. The chain has TRBV11-2 and TRBJ1-4, with a possible D match to TRBD1 (5 bases). Germline-derived CDR1 and CDR2 are SGHAT and FQNNGV. The CDR3 totals 16 residues.

This clonotype has at least ten counts. This sequence joins TRBV20-1 and TRBJ2-2; maybe TRBD2 (7 bases). Germline V gives CDR1 DFQATT, CDR2 SNEGSKA (reference sequence). The CDR3 runs 17 residues. V gave up 3 bases and J gave up 1 base, with 18 bases separating them. CDR3 amino acids: CSARVWEGEKNTGELFF. Written as DNA, the CDR3 is TGCAGTGCTAGGGTGTGGGAGGGGGAAAAGAACACCGGGGAGCTGTTTTTT.

V gene TRBV24-1 combines with J gene TRBJ2-2; no clear D gene. V was clipped by 0 bases and J by 1 base, with 11 bases between them. Germline V gene data show CDR1 as KGHDR and CDR2 as SFDVKD. The CDR3 has 17 amino acids. CDR3 nucleotides: TGTGCCACCAGTGATTTGAGTGGAGATGTGAACACCGGGGAGCTGTTTTTT. This translates into CATSDLSGDVNTGELFF.

This clonotype came up many times. This chain links TRBV28 with TRBJ1-5; 11 positions match TRBD1. This CDR3 region has 15 residues. V lost 3 bases and J lost 7; bases outside the gene matches: 5. Per the germline V gene, CDR1 is MDHEN and CDR2 is SYDVKM. CDR3 in amino acids: CASSFRTGGGQPQHF. CDR3 in DNA: TGTGCCAGCAGTTTCCGGACAGGGGGCGGACAGCCCCAGCATTTT.

This clonotype was seen repeatedly, ten times or more. This chain joins TRBV5-5 and TRBJ2-3; 10 nucleotides align to TRBD1. CDR3 length equals 18 residues. The V gene end was trimmed by 4 bases and the J gene end by 2 bases; junction bases not matched to a gene: 13. Germline values: CDR1 SGHKS, CDR2 YYEKEE (reference sequence). This chain's CDR3 is CASSGRPDRGLYTDTQYF. CDR3 bases: TGTGCCAGCAGCGGGAGACCTGACAGGGGGCTTTACACAGATACGCAGTATTTT. The full variable domain, in which reference TRBV5-5 and TRBJ2-3 provide the parts outside the CDR3, is DAGVTQSPTHLIKTRGQQVTLRCSPISGHKSVSWYQQVLGQGPQFIFQYYEKEERGRGNFPDRFSARQFPNYSSELNVNALLLGDSALYLCASSGRPDRGLYTDTQYFGPGTRLTVL.

Of note for this clonotype: Possible read error: a much larger clone is one base away. This chain joins TRBV6-2 or TRBV6-3 and TRBJ2-1, with D hard to call. Trimming shortened V by 0 bases and J by 3 bases, and 18 bases separated the two germline ends. CDR3 size: 18 residues. Germline V gene data show CDR1 as MNHEY and CDR2 as SVGEGT. The CDR3 bases are TGTGCCAGCAGTTACTCAAGTTACCAGACGGAGAACTACAATGAGCAGTTCTTC. Translation: CASSYSSYQTENYNEQFF.